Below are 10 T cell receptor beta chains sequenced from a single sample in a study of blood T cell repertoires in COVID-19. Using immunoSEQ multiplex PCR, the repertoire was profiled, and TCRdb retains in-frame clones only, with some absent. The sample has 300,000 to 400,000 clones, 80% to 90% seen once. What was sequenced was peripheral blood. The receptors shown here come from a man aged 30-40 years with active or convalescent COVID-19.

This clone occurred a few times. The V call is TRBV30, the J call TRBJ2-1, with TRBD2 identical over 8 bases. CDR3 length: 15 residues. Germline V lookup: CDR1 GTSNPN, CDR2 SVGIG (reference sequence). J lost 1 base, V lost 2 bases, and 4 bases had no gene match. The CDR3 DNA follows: TGTGCCTGGAGTCGCGGGGGGATATCCTACAATGAGCAGTTCTTC. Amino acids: CAWSRGGISYNEQFF.

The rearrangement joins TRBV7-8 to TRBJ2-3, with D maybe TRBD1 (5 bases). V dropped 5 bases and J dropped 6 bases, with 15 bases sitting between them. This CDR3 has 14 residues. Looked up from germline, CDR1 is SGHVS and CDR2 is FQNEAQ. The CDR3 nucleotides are TGTGCCAGCAGCCCTCGACAGTTGGGGGATACGCAGTATTTT. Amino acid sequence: CASSPRQLGDTQYF. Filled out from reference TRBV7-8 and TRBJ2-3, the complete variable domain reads GAGVSQSPRYKVAKRGQDVALRCDPISGHVSLFWYQQALGQGPEFLTYFQNEAQLDKSGLPSDRFFAERPEGSVSTLKIQRTQQEDSAVYLCASSPRQLGDTQYFGPGTRLTVL.

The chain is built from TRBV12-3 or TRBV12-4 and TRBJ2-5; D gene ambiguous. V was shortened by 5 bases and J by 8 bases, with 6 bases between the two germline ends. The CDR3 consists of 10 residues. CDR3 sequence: CASSLSTQYF. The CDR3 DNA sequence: TGTGCCAGCAGTCTCAGTACCCAGTACTTC.

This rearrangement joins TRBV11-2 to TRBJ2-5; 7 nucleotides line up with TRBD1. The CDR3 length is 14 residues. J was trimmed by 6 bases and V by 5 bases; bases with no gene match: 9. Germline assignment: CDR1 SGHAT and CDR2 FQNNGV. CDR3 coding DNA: TGTGCCAGCAGCGCCGTGACAGGGAAGCAGACCCAGTACTTC. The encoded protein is CASSAVTGKQTQYF.

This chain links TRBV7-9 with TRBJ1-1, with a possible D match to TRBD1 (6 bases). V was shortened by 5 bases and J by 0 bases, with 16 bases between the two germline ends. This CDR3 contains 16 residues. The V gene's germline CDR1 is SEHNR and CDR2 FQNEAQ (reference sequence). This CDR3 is CASSARPDSMNTEAFF. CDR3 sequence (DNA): TGTGCCAGCAGCGCGCGACCGGACAGCATGAACACTGAAGCTTTCTTT.

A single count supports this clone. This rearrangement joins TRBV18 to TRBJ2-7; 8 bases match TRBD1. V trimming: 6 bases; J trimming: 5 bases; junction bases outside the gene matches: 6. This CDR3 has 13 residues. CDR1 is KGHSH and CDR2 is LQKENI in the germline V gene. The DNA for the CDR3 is TGTGCCAGCTCGCCGGACAGGGCAGACGAGCAGTACTTC. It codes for CASSPDRADEQYF.

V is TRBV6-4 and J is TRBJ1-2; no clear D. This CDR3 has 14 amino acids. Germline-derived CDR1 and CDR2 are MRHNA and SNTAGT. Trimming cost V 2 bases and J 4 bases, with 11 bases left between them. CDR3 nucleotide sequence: TGTGCCAGCAGTGACGATGGCAGGATCTATGGCTACACCTTC. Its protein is CASSDDGRIYGYTF.

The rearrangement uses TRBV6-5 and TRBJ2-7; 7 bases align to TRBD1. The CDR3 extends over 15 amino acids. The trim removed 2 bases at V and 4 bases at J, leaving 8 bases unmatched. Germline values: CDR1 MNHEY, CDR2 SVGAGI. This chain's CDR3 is CASSYSRGFRYEQYF. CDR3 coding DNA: TGTGCCAGCAGTTACAGCAGGGGGTTTCGGTACGAGCAGTACTTC.

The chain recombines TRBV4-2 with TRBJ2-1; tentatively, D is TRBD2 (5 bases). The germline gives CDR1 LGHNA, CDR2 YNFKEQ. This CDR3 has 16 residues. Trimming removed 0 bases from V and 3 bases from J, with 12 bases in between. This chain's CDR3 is CASSQEERILYNEQFF. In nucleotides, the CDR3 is TGTGCCAGCAGCCAAGAGGAGCGGATACTCTACAATGAGCAGTTCTTC.

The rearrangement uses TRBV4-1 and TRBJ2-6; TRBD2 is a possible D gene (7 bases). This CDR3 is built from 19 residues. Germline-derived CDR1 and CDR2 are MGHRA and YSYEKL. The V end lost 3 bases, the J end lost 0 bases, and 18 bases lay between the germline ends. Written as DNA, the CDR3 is TGCGCCAGCAGCCACCGCGGGGGCGAGCCAAGCTCTGGGGCCAACGTCCTGACTTTC. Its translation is CASSHRGGEPSSGANVLTF.